This TCR beta chain is from a study of cytomegalovirus exposure and HLA in healthy donors (TCRdb year 2017). A note on the overall study: According to an earlier analysis of 550 to 700 of the donors, about 179 million T cells yielded some 120 million unique TCR beta sequences and about 280 Gb of sequence data. Around 330 gigabases of sequencing data and around 80 million unique TCR sequences made up an early release that covered roughly 670 HLA-typed donors. Of the 350 to 450 genotyped donors, over 65% fell in the genetic ancestry cluster associated with self-reported Caucasian donors. The study aimed to test whether signatures of past pathogen exposure could be identified by cataloging public T cell receptors. The study used immunosequencing to profile the T cell repertoires of approximately 690 subjects and linked those repertoires to cytomegalovirus serostatus. Besides the first cohort of about 730 subjects, a separate validation cohort made up of about 120 different subjects was used. The study combined high-throughput TCR immunosequencing, statistical association of individual TCRs with disease status, and machine learning to predict cytomegalovirus infection status. A later analysis re-examined previously published TCR beta repertoires from roughly 720 donors and added high-resolution HLA genotyping to investigate patterns of TCR occurrence. Rather than drawing on any new phenotypic data, the later analysis identified candidate immune exposures from TCR beta sequences and the way those sequences occurred across donors. To decide whether each TCR beta V gene segment behaved as functional or pseudogenic, an earlier analysis of fewer than 750 of the donors relied on high-throughput TCR beta sequencing. Donor age, sex, ethnicity and CMV serostatus were compiled together with the repertoire data. A later genetic analysis used genome-wide SNP genotypes for about 60% of the 666 donors, treating that subset as a discovery cohort. Every discovery cohort repertoire had been produced on one sequencing platform. Both class I and class II loci were covered by HLA typing, at four-digit resolution. The number of donors typed differed by locus, with about 620-630 for A, B, C, DRB1 and DQB1, roughly 520 for DQA1, nearly 610 for DPA1, and 450 to 480 for DPB1. A few DR-DQ haplotypes were treated as single units for association and clustering because of strong linkage in the cohort. Among approximately 370 genotyped donors of the cohort, an average of around 250,000 unique TCR beta nucleotide sequences was sequenced per donor, of which about 18% were non-productive. What the research found in general, with its limitations: The cohort was sequenced for TCR beta chains only, and without alpha or paired-chain data the features that could be detected were limited. Some IMGT-functional V segments, including TRBV6-2 and TRBV6-3, could not be distinguished by the 87-base-pair reads and were therefore excluded. A later analysis found that most CMV-associated TCR beta chains appeared HLA-restricted, with HLA associations seemingly driven largely by CMV exposure. A later analysis found that TCR association rates varied across HLA loci, with DRB1 alleles showing the most associated TCRs and HLA-C alleles the fewest. At a false discovery rate of 0.05, a later analysis linked around 15,000 TCR beta sequences to specific HLA alleles. It was suggested by the authors that the approach could potentially be generalized to other disease states and immunological phenotypes. Because counts were too low, 15 or so rarely observed V segments, including chromosome 9 orphons, were excluded from the earlier analysis of some 590 of the donors. A later genetic analysis reported fewer N-insertions in productive TCRs among donors in an Asian-associated ancestry cluster than the approximately 670-donor mean. Because HLA typing was unavailable for some donors at each locus, only the typed subset was used in association tests. A cluster of highly shared sequence variants was judged likely to represent a technical artifact of the sequencing pipeline. A further reported finding was that TCR beta sequences accurately predicted the HLA-A and HLA-B alleles for most subjects in the first cohort. Compared with equally common non-associated chains, HLA-associated TCR beta chains in a later analysis were more clonally expanded and had lower generation probabilities. A total of 150 to 200 TCR beta chains were listed by the study as associated with cytomegalovirus. When HLA alleles, especially DR and DQ, strongly co-occurred, attributing TCR associations to individual alleles was difficult. Across donors, most TCR sequences were observed very rarely, whereas some public TCRs were present in many individuals. An earlier analysis of around 600 of the donors showed that most TCR beta V segments appeared in productive rearrangements either about 90% or about 30% of the time, which broadly matched IMGT annotations. The classifier was reported to diagnose cytomegalovirus status with high specificity and sensitivity in both the original cohort and the validation cohort. A later analysis reported that several top co-occurrence clusters appeared linked to parvovirus B19, influenza, CMV and Epstein-Barr virus. Linkage disequilibrium might explain the correlated functional status among segregating V segments, but an unknown experimental factor could not be ruled out. A few of the identified cytomegalovirus-associated TCR beta chains were confirmed in vitro to be specific for cytomegalovirus antigens. An association between a missense DCLRE1C variant and V-gene and J-gene trimming of TCR beta chains was found in a later genetic analysis and replicated in an independent cohort. Immune exposure information for the cohort was limited to CMV serostatus. Presence/absence analyses assumed roughly uniform sequencing depth across donors, an assumption that may not hold.

In total, 630 or so healthy bone marrow donors made up the cohort. At the time of sampling, all cohort members were nominally healthy, though unrecorded immune exposures were likely present. The donor was CMV seronegative and was included in the group of several hundred seronegative cohort members. Every donor gave a peripheral blood sample, and the peripheral blood mononuclear cells from that sample were used for TCR beta sequencing. The Qiagen DNeasy Blood Extraction Kit was used to extract genomic DNA from the blood cell samples. V trim: 5 bases; J trim: 4 bases; unmatched bases: 9. Inclusive of the bounding cysteine and phenylalanine, the CDR3 is 15 residues long. This entry keeps only the CDR3 DNA: 45 bases, framed from base 1. CDR1 is given as SGHVS and CDR2 as FQNEAQ, both from the germline V gene. This clone occurred a few times. It lacks a known antigen. Base qualities were left out, and no much larger clone turns up one base away.

Libraries were made using the immunoSEQ multiplex PCR assay. For the multiplex PCR, a mixture combining 60 forward primers for TCR Vbeta segments and 13 reverse primers for TCR Jbeta segments was used. A multiplex PCR assay on genomic DNA amplified the CDR3 region of rearranged TCR beta genes. Amplified TCR beta libraries were sequenced as 87-base-pair reads on the Illumina HiSeq System. The study's own analysis went as follows. A later analysis tallied 70 million to 100 million unique TCR beta chains across the 666 repertoires, and around 10 million of those chains were shared by two or more donors. Raw reads were error-corrected and collapsed into unique sequences by a nearest-neighbor algorithm in which closely related sequences were merged to remove PCR and sequencing errors. To assign V, D and J gene segments, CDR3 sequences were aligned to IMGT reference sequences. Each retained sequence needed at least a six-nucleotide match to both a V gene segment and a J gene segment. Rearrangements were classified as productive when the CDR3 lacked stop codons and remained in frame with V and J, and all other rearrangements were classified as non-productive. CDR3 was defined by IMGT convention, running from the second conserved V-encoded cysteine to the conserved J-encoded phenylalanine. The earlier analysis of around 640 of the donors excluded sequences that lacked an unambiguous match to a single V gene segment. In an earlier analysis of 500 to 750 of the donors, V segments were called functional above 56.7% productive rearrangements and were called segregating when the between-donor standard deviation exceeded 5%. A statistical classification framework was built to diagnose cytomegalovirus status from the catalog of TCR beta chain sequences. In a later analysis, V and J genes were assigned by comparing TCR nucleotide sequences against IMGT/GENE-DB human TR gene sequences. A later analysis assigned CDR3 sequences and most-parsimonious VDJ recombination scenarios with the TCRdist pipeline. In a later analysis, each TCR beta chain was defined by its CDR3 amino acid sequence together with its V-gene family, and reads lacking a unique V-gene family were excluded. As a way to deal with suspected cross-contamination and a sequencing artifact, a later analysis dropped over 550 nucleotide sequences that were highly shared and had low generation probability. For each public chain, a later analysis derived a clonal expansion index from normalized ranks of inferred template counts within each repertoire. In a later analysis, generation probabilities were computed with a VDJ recombination model fitted to out-of-frame rearrangements, and the resulting probabilities were checked against IGoR. Hypergeometric tests were used in a later analysis to score TCR-TCR, TCR-HLA and TCR-CMV co-occurrence, with a repertoire-size bias correction applied to the TCR pairs. To estimate false discovery rates, a later analysis permuted the HLA or CMV assignments 20 times. In a later analysis, co-occurring TCRs were grouped using DBSCAN, with TCRdist sequence similarity added in when clustering inside HLA-allele-positive subsets. Co-occurrence clustering excluded repertoires with fewer than 30,000 or more than 120,000 public chains, plus five with anomalous nucleotide sharing. TCRdb mirrors the immuneACCESS table, restricted to in-frame sequences. Some clones are absent from its copies; in checked studies, under half trace to an unresolved V gene, and the reason for the others is unknown. The DNA gave D and trimming, while V, J and clone size come from that table. The sample records under 140,000 clones, nearly 80% of which are singletons. The ten top clones hold under 1.5% of the sample.

The rearranged chain carries TRBV7-8 and TRBJ2-5; the central 8 bases match TRBD1. The TCR comes from a woman between 25 and 40 years old in good health and CMV-seronegative. The sample comprised PBMCs. The sequenced DNA is TGTGCCAGCAGCCCAAGGACAGGGAAGGGAGAGACCCAGTACTTC. It encodes CASSPRTGKGETQYF.